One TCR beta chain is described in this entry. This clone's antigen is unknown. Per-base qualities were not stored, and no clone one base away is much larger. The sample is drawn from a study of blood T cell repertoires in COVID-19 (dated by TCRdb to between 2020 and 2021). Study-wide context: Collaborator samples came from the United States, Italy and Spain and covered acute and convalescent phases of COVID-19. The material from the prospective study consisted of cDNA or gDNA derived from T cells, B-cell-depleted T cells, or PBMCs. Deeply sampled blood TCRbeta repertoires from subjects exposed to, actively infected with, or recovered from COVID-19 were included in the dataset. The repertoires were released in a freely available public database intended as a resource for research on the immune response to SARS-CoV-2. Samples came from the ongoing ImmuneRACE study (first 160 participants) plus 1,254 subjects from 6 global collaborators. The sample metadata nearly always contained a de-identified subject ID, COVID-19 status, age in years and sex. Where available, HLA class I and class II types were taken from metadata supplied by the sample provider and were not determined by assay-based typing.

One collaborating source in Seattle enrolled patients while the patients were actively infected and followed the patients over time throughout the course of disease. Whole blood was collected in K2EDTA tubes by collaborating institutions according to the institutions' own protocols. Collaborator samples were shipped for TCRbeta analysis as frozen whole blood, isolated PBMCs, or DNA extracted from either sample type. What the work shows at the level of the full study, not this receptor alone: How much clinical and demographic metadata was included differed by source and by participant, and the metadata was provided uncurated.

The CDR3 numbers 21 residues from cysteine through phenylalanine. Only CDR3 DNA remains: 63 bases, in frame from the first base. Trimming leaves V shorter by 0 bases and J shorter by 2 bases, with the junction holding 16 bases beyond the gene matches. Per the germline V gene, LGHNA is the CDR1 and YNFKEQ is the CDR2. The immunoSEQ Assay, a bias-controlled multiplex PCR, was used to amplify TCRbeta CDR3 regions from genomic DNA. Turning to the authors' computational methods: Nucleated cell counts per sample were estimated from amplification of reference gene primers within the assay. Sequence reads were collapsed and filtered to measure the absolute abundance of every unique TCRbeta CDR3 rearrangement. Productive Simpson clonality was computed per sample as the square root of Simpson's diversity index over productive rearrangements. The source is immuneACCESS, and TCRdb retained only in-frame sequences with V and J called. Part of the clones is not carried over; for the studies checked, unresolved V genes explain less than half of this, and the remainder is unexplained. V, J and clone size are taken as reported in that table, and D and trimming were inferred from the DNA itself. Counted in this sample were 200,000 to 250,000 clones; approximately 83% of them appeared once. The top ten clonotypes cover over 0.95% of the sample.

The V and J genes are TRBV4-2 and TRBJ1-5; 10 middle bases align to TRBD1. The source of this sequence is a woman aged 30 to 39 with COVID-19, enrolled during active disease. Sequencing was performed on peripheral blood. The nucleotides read TGTGCCAGCAGCCAAGATCTCCTCAAGACAGGGGGCACTTTCGGCAATCAGCCCCAGCATTTT. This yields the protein CASSQDLLKTGGTFGNQPQHF.